This entry lists 22 T cell receptor beta chains sequenced from one sample in a study of graft-versus-host responses after intestinal transplantation. These receptors are not linked to any known antigen. Sequencing used immunoSEQ multiplex PCR; TCRdb keeps in-frame clones, though not all of them. The repertoire includes about 41,000 clones, approximately 95% of them detected once, and approximately 0.53% sits in the top ten. The sample in question was unstimulated CD8+ T cells sorted from spleen or lymph node cells, obtained before transplant. These receptors all come from a human donor who was the organ donor for an intestinal transplant.

Here the CDR3 DNA reads TGTGCCAGCAGTGGGGCAGGGGACGAGGCCTACGGCTACACCTTC. The encoded protein is CASSGAGDEAYGYTF. The chain uses TRBV6-6 and TRBJ1-2, with D possibly TRBD1 on 6 matching bases. Germline CDR1 MNHNY, CDR2 SVGAGI (reference sequence). The CDR3 contains 15 residues. Trimming removed 5 bases from V and 8 bases from J, with 21 bases in between.

The gene calls are TRBV5-4 and TRBJ2-2; no clear D. Trimming shortened V by 4 bases and J by 0 bases, and 10 bases separated the two germline ends. Germline loops: CDR1 SGHNT, CDR2 YYREEE (reference sequence). The CDR3 spans 15 residues. The CDR3 coding sequence is TGTGCCAGCAGCGCAACCCACCCGAACACCGGGGAGCTGTTTTTT. Protein: CASSATHPNTGELFF.

In DNA, the CDR3 is TGCAGCGGGGGGTCGAGCACAGATACGCAGTATTTT. Its protein is CSGGSSTDTQYF. The gene calls are TRBV29-1 and TRBJ2-3; possibly TRBD1 or TRBD2 for D (5 bases each). Germline V lookup: CDR1 SQVTM, CDR2 ANQGSEA. The CDR3 extends over 12 amino acids. Trimming removed 7 bases at V and 0 bases at J, with 8 bases between.

This rearrangement joins TRBV6-5 to TRBJ1-1, with D maybe TRBD1 (6 bases). CDR1 MNHEY and CDR2 SVGAGI come from the germline V gene. V dropped 6 bases and J dropped 8 bases, with 16 bases sitting between them. The CDR3 covers 13 residues. CDR3: CASRDRQALEAFF. In DNA form, the CDR3 reads TGTGCCAGCAGGGATAGACAGGCCCTGGAAGCTTTCTTT.

The chain carries TRBV7-6 and TRBJ2-7; 10 nucleotides line up with TRBD1. The germline V gene has CDR1 SGHVS and CDR2 FNYEAQ. With V trimmed by 5 bases and J by 1 base, 8 bases remained unmatched. The CDR3 has 16 amino acids. Here the CDR3 reads CASSQHRDRGSYEQYF. CDR3 in DNA: TGTGCCAGCAGCCAACACCGGGACAGGGGTTCCTACGAGCAGTACTTC.

V usage is TRBV11-2 and J usage is TRBJ1-2; perhaps TRBD1 as D (5 bases). Looked up from germline, CDR1 is SGHAT and CDR2 is FQNNGV. V lost 1 base, J lost 4 bases, and 13 bases lay in between. The CDR3 contains 15 residues. CDR3 sequence: CASSLGWGSLYGYTF. The DNA of the CDR3 is TGTGCCAGCAGCTTAGGTTGGGGCTCTCTCTATGGCTACACCTTC.

The chain has TRBV2 and TRBJ2-5, with 8 nucleotides matching TRBD2. After removal of 0 bases from V and 2 bases from J, the junction contained 2 bases not matched to a gene. Germline lookup yields CDR1 SNHLY and CDR2 FYNNEI. This CDR3 has 15 amino acids. CDR3 bases: TGTGCCAGCAGTGAAGCTAGCGGGGTACAAGAGACCCAGTACTTC. It codes for CASSEASGVQETQYF.

The chain combines TRBV7-2 with TRBJ1-2; perhaps TRBD1 as D (6 bases). The germline V and J ends were trimmed by 3 bases and 2 bases, with 19 bases remaining between them. The CDR3 extends over 17 amino acids. The germline V gene has CDR1 SGHTA and CDR2 FQGNSA. The CDR3 sequence is CASSFAGGFFGNYGYTF. In DNA form, the CDR3 reads TGTGCCAGCAGCTTCGCCGGGGGCTTTTTCGGGAACTATGGCTACACCTTC.

The rearrangement links TRBV14 to TRBJ2-7; D unclear. There are 14 residues in the CDR3. Germline V gives CDR1 SGHDN, CDR2 FVKESK. The V end was cut by 1 base, the J end by 3 bases, with 10 bases between. CDR3 bases: TGTGCCAGCAGCCAAGTAATAGGGATCTACGAGCAGTACTTC. It codes for CASSQVIGIYEQYF.

CDR3 sequence (DNA): TGTGCCAGCAGCTCAGAGCGGGGCGGAGGGGATGAGCAGTTCTTC. This translates into CASSSERGGGDEQFF. V and J are TRBV11-2 and TRBJ2-1, with 7 positions matching TRBD2. CDR1 is SGHAT, CDR2 FQNNGV, per germline. CDR3 length: 15 residues. J lost 8 bases, V lost 4 bases, and 11 bases had no gene match.

The chain recombines TRBV6-1 with TRBJ2-3, with D perhaps TRBD1 or TRBD2 (5 bases each). CDR1 MNHNS and CDR2 SASEGT come from the germline V gene. The CDR3 contains 14 residues. V was trimmed by 5 bases and J by 2 bases, leaving 11 bases between them. The CDR3 is CASSSGRTTDTQYF. CDR3 in DNA: TGTGCCAGCAGTTCGGGACGGACCACAGATACGCAGTATTTT.

The count of this clone is one. The chain recombines TRBV7-9 with TRBJ1-2, with TRBD1 identical over 9 bases. Germline V CDR1 and CDR2: SEHNR, FQNEAQ (reference sequence). The CDR3 totals 16 residues. V lost 3 bases and J lost 4; bases outside the gene matches: 9. The CDR3 region is CASSFAYRGQPYGYTF. CDR3 sequence (DNA): TGTGCCAGCAGCTTCGCCTACAGGGGGCAGCCCTATGGCTACACCTTC.

The chain recombines TRBV9 with TRBJ2-7, with D perhaps being TRBD1 or TRBD2 (5 bases each). Germline values: CDR1 SGDLS, CDR2 YYNGEE. There are 14 residues in the CDR3. Trimming stripped 4 bases from V and 4 bases from J, with 15 bases between. The CDR3 region has the DNA TGTGCCAGCAGCATGGGACCCCCAGGGTACGAGCAGTACTTC. This sequence encodes CASSMGPPGYEQYF.

The chain combines TRBV10-1 with TRBJ2-7; D is unclear. Germline V CDR1 and CDR2: WNHNN, SYGVQD (reference sequence). Trimming stripped 8 bases from V and 2 bases from J, with 1 base between. The CDR3 spans 9 residues. CDR3 nucleotide sequence: TGCGCCAGCCCCTACGAGCAGTACTTC. Its translation: CASPYEQYF.

The chain couples TRBV14 to TRBJ1-4; 8 nucleotides agree with TRBD1. The length of the CDR3 is 15 residues. V shed 2 bases, J shed 7 bases, and the junction held 6 bases outside the gene matches. Germline values: CDR1 SGHDN, CDR2 FVKESK. The CDR3 spells CASSQNRGISEKLFF. DNA of the CDR3: TGTGCCAGCAGCCAAAACAGGGGGATTTCTGAAAAACTGTTTTTT.

This CDR3 reads CASSWNTEAFF. CDR3 in DNA: TGTGCCAGCAGCTGGAACACTGAAGCTTTCTTT. The chain uses TRBV11-2 and TRBJ1-1; D call uncertain. V gave up 4 bases and J gave up 1 base, with 1 base separating them. CDR3 length equals 11 residues. Germline loops: CDR1 SGHAT, CDR2 FQNNGV.

V gene TRBV13 combines with J gene TRBJ1-4, with 7 bases identical to TRBD1. The length of the CDR3 is 16 residues. After removal of 0 bases from V and 7 bases from J, the junction contained 8 bases not matched to a gene. Germline values: CDR1 PRHDT, CDR2 FYEKMQ (reference sequence). The CDR3 spells CASSLGPTGDGEKLFF. CDR3 bases: TGTGCCAGCAGCTTAGGCCCCACAGGGGATGGTGAAAAACTGTTTTTT.

The V call is TRBV6-1, the J call TRBJ2-7; either TRBD1 or TRBD2 may fit D (5 bases each). Trimming stripped 7 bases from V and 2 bases from J, with 12 bases between. Looked up from germline, CDR1 is MNHNS and CDR2 is SASEGT. This CDR3 region has 13 residues. The CDR3, as DNA: TGTGCCAGCACCTCCGGGACGGCCTACGAGCAGTACTTC. Its translation is CASTSGTAYEQYF.

The chain has TRBV5-4 and TRBJ1-4; D is unresolved. Germline V gene sequence: CDR1 SGHNT, CDR2 YYREEE (reference sequence). Trimming took 2 bases from V and 4 from J, leaving 6 bases between them. This CDR3 spans 13 amino acids. CDR3 in DNA: TGTGCCAGCAGCTTCGCGGGTAATGAAAAACTGTTTTTT. It translates to CASSFAGNEKLFF.

The V gene is TRBV25-1, the J gene TRBJ1-1; D ambiguous. Germline assignment: CDR1 MGHDK and CDR2 SYGVNS. CDR3 length equals 14 residues. The V gene lost 1 base and the J gene lost 10 bases, with 16 bases spanning the gap. The CDR3 coding sequence is TGTGCCAGCAGTGAATCGCCCCGCGCGCATGGAGCTTTCTTT. It translates to CASSESPRAHGAFF.

This clone showed up just once. This same CDR3 is encoded by further DNA sequences in the sample. This sequence joins TRBV5-4 and TRBJ1-6; D may be TRBD1 (5 bases). V was cut by 2 bases and J by 7 bases, with 13 bases left in between. CDR1 is SGHNT, CDR2 YYREEE, per germline (reference sequence). This CDR3 contains 15 residues. CDR3 sequence: CASSFSQGGNSPLHF. CDR3 coding DNA: TGTGCCAGCAGCTTCTCCCAGGGCGGGAATTCACCCCTCCACTTT.

CDR3 nucleotide sequence: TGTGCCAGCAATCGAGATGGGTACGAGCAGTACTTC. Encoded protein: CASNRDGYEQYF. The rearrangement uses TRBV7-9 and TRBJ2-7; D is uncertain. With 7 bases removed from V and 4 bases from J, the gap between germline ends came to 11 bases. CDR1 and CDR2 from the germline V gene are SEHNR and FQNEAQ (reference sequence). The CDR3 runs to 12 residues.